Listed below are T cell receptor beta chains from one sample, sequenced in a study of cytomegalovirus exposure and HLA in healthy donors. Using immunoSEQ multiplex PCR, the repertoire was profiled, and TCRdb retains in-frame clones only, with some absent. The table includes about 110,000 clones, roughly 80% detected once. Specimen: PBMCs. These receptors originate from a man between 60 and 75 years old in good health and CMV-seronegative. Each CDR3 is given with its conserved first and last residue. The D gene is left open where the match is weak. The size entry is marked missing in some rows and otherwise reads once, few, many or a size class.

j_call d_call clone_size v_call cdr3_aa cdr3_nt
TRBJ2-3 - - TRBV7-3 CASSLNGPITDTQYF TGTGCCAGCAGCTTAAATGGCCCGATCACAGATACGCAGTATTTT
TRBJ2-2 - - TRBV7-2 CASSFFGASVRGELFF TGTGCCAGCAGCTTTTTCGGCGCAAGCGTCCGGGGGGAGCTGTTTTTT
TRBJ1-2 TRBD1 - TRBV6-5 CASRETGRFYGYTF TGTGCCAGCAGGGAGACAGGGCGCTTCTATGGCTACACCTTC
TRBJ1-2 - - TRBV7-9 CASSPPRGLGYTF TGTGCCAGCAGCCCCCCAAGGGGGTTGGGCTACACCTTC
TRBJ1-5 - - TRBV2 CASRDMGNQPQHF TGTGCCAGCAGGGACATGGGCAATCAGCCCCAGCATTTT
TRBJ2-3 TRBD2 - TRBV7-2 CASSLTAGGPTDTQYF TGTGCCAGCAGCTTAACAGCGGGGGGCCCCACAGATACGCAGTATTTT
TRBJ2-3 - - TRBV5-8 CASSLAGSSYTDTQYF TGTGCCAGCAGCCTAGCCGGGTCCTCTTACACAGATACGCAGTATTTT
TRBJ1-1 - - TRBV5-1 CASSYFLAGLNTEAFF TGCGCCAGCAGCTACTTTTTGGCGGGATTGAACACTGAAGCTTTCTTT
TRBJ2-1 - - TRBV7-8 CASSSIQGRNEQFF TGTGCCAGCAGCTCTATACAGGGGAGGAATGAGCAGTTCTTC
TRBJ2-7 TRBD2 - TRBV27 CASSFVGTSNEQYF TGTGCCAGCAGTTTCGTCGGGACTAGTAACGAGCAGTACTTC
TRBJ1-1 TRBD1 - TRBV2 CASSEMGQVNTEAFF TGTGCCAGCAGTGAAATGGGACAGGTGAACACTGAAGCTTTCTTT
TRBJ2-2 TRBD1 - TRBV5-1 CASSLAPTGGTGELFF TGCGCCAGCAGCTTGGCCCCGACAGGGGGCACCGGGGAGCTGTTTTTT
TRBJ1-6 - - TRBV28 CASGLTEDNSPLHF TGTGCCAGCGGGCTGACAGAAGATAATTCACCCCTCCACTTT
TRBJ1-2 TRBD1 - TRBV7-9 CASSLRGTDRYGYTF TGTGCCAGCAGCTTGAGAGGGACAGATCGCTATGGCTACACCTTC
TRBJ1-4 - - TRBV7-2 CASSRRRSNEKLFF TGTGCCAGCAGCAGGCGGAGGAGTAATGAAAAACTGTTTTTT
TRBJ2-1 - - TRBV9 CASSVALTAGGEQFF TGTGCCAGCAGCGTAGCCCTTACAGCCGGAGGTGAGCAGTTCTTC
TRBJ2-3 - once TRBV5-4 CASSFRGVDTQYF TGTGCCAGCAGCTTCCGCGGGGTGGATACGCAGTATTTT
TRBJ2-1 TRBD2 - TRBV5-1 CASSLTSGGAYNEQFF TGCGCCAGCAGCTTGACTAGCGGGGGGGCTTACAATGAGCAGTTCTTC
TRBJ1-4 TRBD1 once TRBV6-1 CASSSGQDEKLFF TGTGCCAGCAGCTCAGGACAGGATGAAAAACTGTTTTTT